Listed below are T cell receptor beta chains from one sample, sequenced in a study of blood T cell repertoires in COVID-19. Sequencing was performed with immunoSEQ multiplex PCR; in TCRdb, only in-frame clones are kept and a portion is missing. The data show fewer than 85,000 clones, around nine tenths seen once. Input material: peripheral blood. All receptors come from a man aged 50-59 years with active COVID-19. The CDR3 runs from the conserved cysteine through the conserved F or W. Fields, in order: J gene, D gene, V gene, clone size, CDR3 DNA, CDR3 protein. A D gene is named only where the DNA matches it firmly. Not all rows give a size; the values are once, few, many and, for expanded clones, a class.

J: TRBJ1-1; D: NA; V: TRBV25-1; size: NA; DNA: TGTGCCAGCAGTGAATCCCGGGTTCAAAACACTGAAGCTTTCTTT; CDR3: CASSESRVQNTEAFF
J: TRBJ2-1; D: TRBD2; V: TRBV28; size: NA; DNA: TGTGCCAGCAGTCCGCTTACGGGGGGAAACAATGAGCAGTTCTTC; CDR3: CASSPLTGGNNEQFF
J: TRBJ1-2; D: TRBD1; V: TRBV16; size: NA; DNA: TGTGCCAGCAGCCCCGGGACAGGGAACTATGGCTACACCTTC; CDR3: CASSPGTGNYGYTF
J: TRBJ2-7; D: TRBD1; V: TRBV10-3; size: NA; DNA: TGTGCCATCAAGGGGACAGGTCCTCGCTACGAGCAGTACTTC; CDR3: CAIKGTGPRYEQYF
J: TRBJ1-5; D: NA; V: TRBV19; size: NA; DNA: TGTGCCAGCCAGGACAGAACTAATCAGCCCCAGCATTTT; CDR3: CASQDRTNQPQHF
J: TRBJ2-2; D: NA; V: TRBV4-1; size: NA; DNA: TGCGCCAGCAGCCAAGTGGCAACCGGGGAGCTGTTTTTT; CDR3: CASSQVATGELFF
J: TRBJ2-2; D: NA; V: TRBV11-2; size: once; DNA: TGTGCCAGCAGCTCGAGGGGCAGGGGCGGTGAGCTGTTTTTT; CDR3: CASSSRGRGGELFF
J: TRBJ2-7; D: NA; V: TRBV12-3/TRBV12-4; size: NA; DNA: TGTGCCAGCAGTTTAATTTTCGCCGGCGAGCAGTACTTC; CDR3: CASSLIFAGEQYF
J: TRBJ1-1; D: NA; V: TRBV12-3/TRBV12-4; size: NA; DNA: TGTGCCAGCAGTGCGGGGCCCACTGAAGCTTTCTTT; CDR3: CASSAGPTEAFF
J: TRBJ2-3; D: NA; V: TRBV12-5; size: NA; DNA: TGTGCTAGTGGTTTGGTAACTGGGGCCGCGCAGTATTTT; CDR3: CASGLVTGAAQYF
J: TRBJ1-5; D: NA; V: TRBV12-5; size: NA; DNA: TGTGCTAGTGGCCGGGACACTTCAAGTCAGCCCCAGCATTTT; CDR3: CASGRDTSSQPQHF
J: TRBJ2-7; D: NA; V: TRBV6-2/TRBV6-3; size: NA; DNA: TGTGCCAGCAGTCGAACCGAGTCGTACGAGCAGTACTTC; CDR3: CASSRTESYEQYF
J: TRBJ2-3; D: TRBD2; V: TRBV7-2; size: NA; DNA: TGTGCCAGCAGCCCAAATAGCGGGGGGGCAGATACGCAGTATTTT; CDR3: CASSPNSGGADTQYF
J: TRBJ2-6; D: NA; V: TRBV5-1; size: NA; DNA: TGCGCCAGCAGCTTGAAGTCGGAGACCTTCTCTGGGGCCAACGTCCTGACTTTC; CDR3: CASSLKSETFSGANVLTF
J: TRBJ2-2; D: TRBD1; V: TRBV4-1; size: NA; DNA: TGCGCCAGCAGCCAAGGGGTGCGGGACAGGGGGGCGGCCACCGGGGAGCTGTTTTTT; CDR3: CASSQGVRDRGAATGELFF
J: TRBJ1-1; D: TRBD1; V: TRBV14; size: NA; DNA: TGTGCCAGCAAGAGGGACAGGGGGAACACTGAAGCTTTCTTT; CDR3: CASKRDRGNTEAFF
J: TRBJ1-2; D: NA; V: TRBV28; size: NA; DNA: TGTGCCAGCACCGGGGGGGTAAACTATGGCTACACCTTC; CDR3: CASTGGVNYGYTF
J: TRBJ1-6; D: TRBD1; V: TRBV20-1; size: few; DNA: TGCAGTGCTAGTACAGGGGGTTCAGCTTCACCCCTCCACTTT; CDR3: CSASTGGSASPLHF
J: TRBJ1-5; D: NA; V: TRBV30; size: NA; DNA: TGTGCCTGGAGTGTACAGGCGGGGAACCCTAGCAATCAGCCCCAGCATTTT; CDR3: CAWSVQAGNPSNQPQHF
J: TRBJ2-7; D: NA; V: TRBV2; size: NA; DNA: TGTGCCAGCATAGAGCGCCCCCAGTCCTACGAGCAGTACTTC; CDR3: CASIERPQSYEQYF
J: TRBJ2-2; D: NA; V: TRBV14; size: NA; DNA: TGTGCCAGCAGGCTGGCGGGGTCCACCGGGGAGCTGTTTTTT; CDR3: CASRLAGSTGELFF
J: TRBJ2-5; D: TRBD1; V: TRBV28; size: NA; DNA: TGTGCCAGCAGTTTATGGGGCCAGGGACAGAAAGAGACCCAGTACTTC; CDR3: CASSLWGQGQKETQYF
J: TRBJ1-2; D: NA; V: TRBV6-5; size: NA; DNA: TGTGCCAGCAGGGAGGTCACCTATGGCTACACCTTC; CDR3: CASREVTYGYTF
J: TRBJ1-6; D: TRBD1; V: TRBV9; size: NA; DNA: TGTGCCAGCAGCCTCACTCCAGGGGGCGCGGGAAATTCACCCCTCCACTTT; CDR3: CASSLTPGGAGNSPLHF
J: TRBJ2-7; D: NA; V: TRBV18; size: NA; DNA: TGTGCCAGCTCACCAAGCTCCGCCTACGAGCAGTACTTC; CDR3: CASSPSSAYEQYF
J: TRBJ2-5; D: NA; V: TRBV4-2; size: NA; DNA: TGTGCCAGCAGCCAAGATCAGAAAACAGGACCGACGTACTTC; CDR3: CASSQDQKTGPTYF
J: TRBJ1-2; D: TRBD1; V: TRBV5-1; size: NA; DNA: TGCGCCAGCAGCTTTGACAGGGGAAGTCTCTATGGCTACACCTTC; CDR3: CASSFDRGSLYGYTF
J: TRBJ1-2; D: TRBD1; V: TRBV9; size: NA; DNA: TGTGCCAGCAGCCTGGGGACAGGCGGCTATGGCTACACCTTC; CDR3: CASSLGTGGYGYTF
J: TRBJ2-7; D: NA; V: TRBV15; size: NA; DNA: TGTGCCACCAGCCTTGGACTTTCCTACGAGCAGTACTTC; CDR3: CATSLGLSYEQYF
J: TRBJ2-7; D: TRBD1; V: TRBV10-1; size: NA; DNA: TGCGCCAGCAGTGACTCCGGGACAGGTTCCTACGAGCAGTACTTC; CDR3: CASSDSGTGSYEQYF
J: TRBJ1-2; D: TRBD1; V: TRBV19; size: NA; DNA: TGTGCCAGTAGTAGAGTCTCCCAGGGGGACTATGGCTACACCTTC; CDR3: CASSRVSQGDYGYTF
J: TRBJ1-4; D: NA; V: TRBV1; size: once; DNA: TGCACCAGCAGCCAAGATTTACAGGGCGGGGAAAAACTGTTTTTT; CDR3: CTSSQDLQGGEKLFF
J: TRBJ2-3; D: NA; V: TRBV25-1; size: once; DNA: TGTGCCAGCGCGCGGGCCTCCACAGATACGCAGTATTTT; CDR3: CASARASTDTQYF
J: TRBJ1-5; D: NA; V: TRBV28; size: NA; DNA: TGTGCCAGCAGTTTAGCGGGGAATCAGCCCCAGCATTTT; CDR3: CASSLAGNQPQHF
J: TRBJ1-1; D: NA; V: TRBV5-1; size: NA; DNA: TGCGCCAGCAGCTTGTCGGGGGGGAACACTGAAGCTTTCTTT; CDR3: CASSLSGGNTEAFF
J: TRBJ2-5; D: NA; V: TRBV9; size: NA; DNA: TGTGCCAGCAGCCCGGGCAGGGGAGGGCAAGAGACCCAGTACTTC; CDR3: CASSPGRGGQETQYF
J: TRBJ1-1; D: TRBD1; V: TRBV7-9; size: NA; DNA: TGTGCCAGCAGCCCGACAGGGGGATCGAACACTGAAGCTTTCTTT; CDR3: CASSPTGGSNTEAFF
J: TRBJ2-7; D: NA; V: TRBV6-1; size: NA; DNA: TGTGCCAGCAGTGAAGGGGCTCCGATTGCATACGAGCAGTACTTC; CDR3: CASSEGAPIAYEQYF
J: TRBJ2-7; D: TRBD2; V: TRBV27; size: NA; DNA: TGTGCCAGCAGTTTCCTTCCCGGGGGGTCCTACGAGCAGTACTTC; CDR3: CASSFLPGGSYEQYF
J: TRBJ2-3; D: NA; V: TRBV7-3; size: NA; DNA: TGTGCCAGCAGCCTCGCTGCGGGGCCAGATACGCAGTATTTT; CDR3: CASSLAAGPDTQYF
J: TRBJ2-7; D: NA; V: TRBV29-1; size: NA; DNA: TGCAGCGTTGAATTTAGTAGTGGCTCCTACGAGCAGTACTTC; CDR3: CSVEFSSGSYEQYF
J: TRBJ2-7; D: NA; V: TRBV7-2; size: NA; DNA: TGTGCCAGCAGCCCGACAGATACAATTCCCTACGAGCAGTACTTC; CDR3: CASSPTDTIPYEQYF
J: TRBJ1-6; D: NA; V: TRBV30; size: NA; DNA: TGTGCCTGGAGGGAGGGCCCTTCTTATAATTCACCCCTCCACTTT; CDR3: CAWREGPSYNSPLHF
J: TRBJ2-1; D: TRBD2; V: TRBV2; size: NA; DNA: TGTGCCAGCAGTGAAAGGTGGGCGGGAGCGCCTGGGGGCAATGAGCAGTTCTTC; CDR3: CASSERWAGAPGGNEQFF
J: TRBJ2-1; D: TRBD2; V: TRBV10-1; size: NA; DNA: TGCGCCAGCAGTGAGGCGGGAGGTTCCTACAATGAGCAGTTCTTC; CDR3: CASSEAGGSYNEQFF
J: TRBJ2-3; D: TRBD2; V: TRBV11-3; size: NA; DNA: TGTGCCAGCAGCTTAAGGTTCGGGCCCGGGGGGGCAGATACGCAGTATTTT; CDR3: CASSLRFGPGGADTQYF
J: TRBJ2-1; D: NA; V: TRBV5-1; size: NA; DNA: TGCGCCAGCAGCTCTTCCTTCCACAGTAGTGATGAGCAGTTCTTC; CDR3: CASSSSFHSSDEQFF
J: TRBJ1-1; D: NA; V: TRBV25-1; size: NA; DNA: TGTGCCAGCAGTGAGATAGACAGAGCTTACACTGAAGCTTTCTTT; CDR3: CASSEIDRAYTEAFF
J: TRBJ2-3; D: NA; V: TRBV5-4; size: NA; DNA: TGTGCCAGCAACTATTTTACTAGCACAGATACGCAGTATTTT; CDR3: CASNYFTSTDTQYF
J: TRBJ2-3; D: TRBD2; V: TRBV5-4; size: NA; DNA: TGTGCCAGCAGCTTGGTAGCGGGAGGAAAGGATACGCAGTATTTT; CDR3: CASSLVAGGKDTQYF
J: TRBJ2-5; D: TRBD1; V: TRBV6-4; size: NA; DNA: TGTGCCAGCAGTGACTCTCCAGGGGGCGGACGTGGGACCCAGTACTTC; CDR3: CASSDSPGGGRGTQYF
J: TRBJ2-7; D: TRBD1; V: TRBV5-1; size: NA; DNA: TGCGCCAGCAGCCCTTCCAGAGGGACAGGGTCATCCTACGAGCAGTACTTC; CDR3: CASSPSRGTGSSYEQYF
J: TRBJ2-7; D: NA; V: TRBV6-5; size: NA; DNA: TGTGCCAGCAGTTACTCCCGCTACGAGCAGTACTTC; CDR3: CASSYSRYEQYF